This T cell receptor (beta chain) derives from a study of cytomegalovirus exposure and HLA in healthy donors. Study-wide context: Earlier work reported 100 million to 130 million unique TCR beta sequences from 180 million or so T cells. Study-wide findings and caveats: The listing of some 170 TCR beta chains classed them as cytomegalovirus-associated. In the analysis, some V segments, TRBV6-2 and TRBV6-3 included, were excluded as indistinguishable.

The CDR3 is made up of 15 amino acids. In germline, CDR1 is SGHNT, CDR2 YENEEA. V lost 0 bases to trimming and J lost 9 bases; unmatched junction nucleotides: 8. PCR primers comprised 60 Vbeta and 13 Jbeta primers. TCRdb's copy holds only in-frame clones and misses some; the assay was immunoSEQ multiplex PCR. The table has 150,000 to 200,000 clones, around 80% seen once. As for this clone: Its antigen is currently unknown.

The chain links TRBV11-3 to TRBJ2-1, with 7 bases that match TRBD2. Input material: PBMCs. The TCR sequence derives from a woman in her forties in good health and CMV-seronegative. CDR3 nucleotides: TGTGCCAGCAGCTTAGAGGTGGGAGGGCGGGGTGAGCAGTTCTTC. As protein: CASSLEVGGRGEQFF.